This passage covers 23 T cell receptor beta chains from one sample sequenced in a study of cytomegalovirus exposure and HLA in healthy donors. Vbeta (60) and Jbeta (13) primers were used in the PCR. Libraries were prepared by immunoSEQ multiplex PCR; TCRdb keeps only in-frame clonotypes and omits some of them. Here the sample spans 85,000 to 100,000 clones, 80% being singletons. What was sequenced was PBMCs. The receptor source for this set is a man between 25 and 39 years old in good health and CMV-seronegative.

This clone is a singleton in its sample. The V gene is TRBV5-4, the J gene TRBJ1-6; TRBD1 matches 9 bases. The trim removed 3 bases at V and 1 base at J, leaving 8 bases unmatched. Germline V gene data show CDR1 as SGHNT and CDR2 as YYREEE (reference sequence). The CDR3 extends over 18 amino acids. The CDR3 bases are TGTGCCAGCAGCTATTCCACAGGGGGCAGGTCCTATAATTCACCCCTCCACTTT. As protein: CASSYSTGGRSYNSPLHF.

The CDR3 region is CASSFFRTSGRGDTQYF. Here the CDR3 DNA reads TGTGCCAGCAGCTTTTTCCGGACTAGCGGGAGAGGGGATACGCAGTATTTT. This chain uses TRBV7-9 with TRBJ2-3, with 13 bases fitting TRBD2. J lost 6 bases, V lost 3 bases, and 9 bases had no gene match. The CDR3 sequence is 17 residues long. Germline V gene lookup returns CDR1 SEHNR and CDR2 FQNEAQ (reference sequence).

The chain links TRBV14 to TRBJ2-5, with 8 bases lining up with TRBD2. The J call may be incorrect, as the DNA end agrees better with TRBJ2-7. Germline CDR1 reads SGHDN; CDR2 reads FVKESK. The CDR3 is made up of 15 amino acids. As DNA, the CDR3 is TGTGCCACCGCGCCCCTAGCGGGCGTCACCTACGAGCAGTACTTC. Translated, it gives CATAPLAGVTYEQYF.

This clone was observed once. The CDR3 is CASSQELGQPTYEQYF. In DNA form, the CDR3 reads TGCGCCAGCAGCCAAGAACTGGGACAGCCTACCTACGAGCAGTACTTC. V usage is TRBV4-3 and J usage is TRBJ2-5; 7 bases agree with TRBD1. Judging by the DNA end, TRBJ2-7 fits better; the J call may be wrong. This CDR3 is 16 amino acids long. Per the germline V gene, CDR1 is LGHNA and CDR2 is YSLEER.

The chain joins TRBV4-3 to TRBJ2-6, with D possibly matching TRBD2 (5 bases). Germline CDR1 and CDR2: LGHNA and YSLEER. The CDR3 is 18 residues long. The V end lost 1 base, the J end lost 1 base, and 14 bases lay between the germline ends. The CDR3 is CASSQAHWTGSGANVLTF. In DNA, the CDR3 is TGCGCCAGCAGCCAAGCTCATTGGACTGGTTCTGGGGCCAACGTCCTGACTTTC.

This chain uses TRBV7-2 with TRBJ1-4, with 10 bases fitting TRBD1. The CDR3 covers 15 residues. J gave up 7 bases and V 5 bases, and 7 bases lay outside the gene matches. Germline lookup yields CDR1 SGHTA and CDR2 FQGNSA. The CDR3 DNA reads as TGTGCCAGCAGCCCCCGACAGGGGGCTGTTGAAAAACTGTTTTTT. Protein: CASSPRQGAVEKLFF.

The chain links TRBV30 to TRBJ1-2; unclear D gene. Trimming shortened V by 0 bases and J by 8 bases, and 13 bases separated the two germline ends. Germline loops: CDR1 GTSNPN, CDR2 SVGIG (reference sequence). This CDR3 has 13 amino acids. The CDR3 nucleotides are TGTGCCTGGAGTGTAGGGAGGTCGGGAGGCTACACCTTC. As protein: CAWSVGRSGGYTF.

The V and J genes are TRBV6-5 and TRBJ2-1, with 12 bases that match TRBD2. Trimming removed 4 bases from V and 7 bases from J; junction bases left unmatched: 8. Germline assignment: CDR1 MNHEY and CDR2 SVGAGI. The CDR3 loop spans 16 amino acids. CDR3 amino acids: CASSFRTSGKENEQFF. For the CDR3, the DNA is TGTGCCAGCAGTTTCCGGACTAGCGGGAAAGAAAATGAGCAGTTCTTC.

The rearrangement uses TRBV5-4 and TRBJ2-3, with D maybe TRBD1 (6 bases). Trimming pared 4 bases from V and 4 bases from J, leaving 16 bases between. Germline V gene lookup returns CDR1 SGHNT and CDR2 YYREEE (reference sequence). The CDR3 loop spans 15 amino acids. CDR3 coding DNA: TGTGCCAGCAGCCTACAGGGTAGGGGCCCAGATACGCAGTATTTT. This gives the protein CASSLQGRGPDTQYF.

The chain couples TRBV5-1 to TRBJ1-6, with 8 nucleotides matching TRBD1. This CDR3 has 15 amino acids. CDR1 is SGHRS, CDR2 YFSETQ, per germline. Germline trimming cut 4 bases from V and 10 bases from J; bases unmatched to any gene: 10. The CDR3 sequence is CASSPSDREESPLHF. DNA of the CDR3: TGCGCCAGCAGCCCGTCGGACAGGGAAGAATCACCCCTCCACTTT. The variable domain in full, with the rest retrieved from reference TRBV5-1 and TRBJ1-6, is KAGVTQTPRYLIKTRGQQVTLSCSPISGHRSVSWYQQTPGQGLQFLFEYFSETQRNKGNFPGRFSGRQFSNSRSEMNVSTLELGDSALYLCASSPSDREESPLHFGNGTRLTVT.

The chain is built from TRBV30 and TRBJ1-2, with 10 bases lining up with TRBD1. Germline V gene lookup returns CDR1 GTSNPN and CDR2 SVGIG (reference sequence). The CDR3 is 14 amino acids. Here the CDR3 reads CAAGTGVSNYGYTF. The CDR3 bases are TGTGCTGCCGGGACAGGGGTCAGTAACTATGGCTACACCTTC.

This chain links TRBV11-2 with TRBJ2-2; 8 bases line up with TRBD2. CDR1 and CDR2 from the germline V gene are SGHAT and FQNNGV. The CDR3 length is 16 residues. V trimming: 1 base; J trimming: 6 bases; junction bases outside the gene matches: 7. The CDR3 nucleotides read TGTGCCAGCAGCTTAGGGGCGGGGGGCTATTCCGGGGAGCTGTTTTTT. Protein product: CASSLGAGGYSGELFF.

The count of this clone is one. This chain links TRBV7-3 with TRBJ2-7; 7 bases are a match to TRBD1. J gave up 0 bases and V 2 bases, and 4 bases lay outside the gene matches. The length of the CDR3 is 15 residues. Germline lookup yields CDR1 SGHTA and CDR2 FQGTGA. The CDR3 DNA sequence: TGTGCCAGCAGCTTACGAGGGACAGACTCCTACGAGCAGTACTTC. This codes for CASSLRGTDSYEQYF.

This rearrangement joins TRBV6-1 to TRBJ1-5, with TRBD1 as a possible D gene (5 bases). V was trimmed by 4 bases and J by 5 bases, leaving 12 bases between them. Per germline, CDR1 MNHNS and CDR2 SASEGT. The length of the CDR3 is 14 residues. The CDR3 is CASSGRQRDQPQHF. As DNA, the CDR3 is TGTGCCAGCAGTGGCCGACAGAGAGATCAGCCCCAGCATTTT.

The CDR3 region is CASSEGEGGNEQFF. CDR3 DNA: TGTGCCAGCAGTGAAGGGGAAGGGGGCAATGAGCAGTTCTTC. The chain recombines TRBV6-4 with TRBJ2-1; possible D gene TRBD1, 6 bases. The V gene lost 3 bases and the J gene lost 6 bases, with 12 bases spanning the gap. This CDR3 has 14 residues. Germline V lookup: CDR1 MRHNA, CDR2 SNTAGT.

This clone occurred a few times. In DNA, the CDR3 is TGTGCCACCAGCAGCAGAAAGGGGGCCCTCCATGGCTACACCTTC. Its protein product is CATSSRKGALHGYTF. The chain uses TRBV15 and TRBJ1-2; 7 bases are a match to TRBD1. V was clipped by 3 bases and J by 6 bases; unmatched bases: 10. From germline, CDR1 is LNHNV and CDR2 YYDKDF (reference sequence). CDR3 length: 15 residues.

The rearrangement joins TRBV6-6 to TRBJ2-2, with 14 bases fitting TRBD2. The germline V gene has CDR1 MNHNY and CDR2 SVGAGI (reference sequence). Trimming took 5 bases from V and 6 from J; bases not matched to a gene: 2. This CDR3 is 15 amino acids long. The CDR3 DNA reads as TGTGCCAGCAGTCTGACTAGCGGGGGGGCCGGGGAGCTGTTTTTT. Residues: CASSLTSGGAGELFF.

As for this clone: Germline is not matched at one junction end, which may reflect a read error. The gene calls are TRBV9 and TRBJ2-2; 9 bases fit TRBD2. The CDR3 length is 15 residues. Germline V CDR1 and CDR2: SGDLS, YYNGEE. For the CDR3, the DNA is TGTGCCAGCAGTGTAGCGGGAGTGAACACCGGGGAGCTGTTTTTT. It yields the protein CASSVAGVNTGELFF.

The chain uses TRBV7-8 and TRBJ2-7; D may be TRBD2 (6 bases). This CDR3 has 16 amino acids. The V and J ends lost 5 bases and 0 bases respectively, with 17 bases between them. Per germline, CDR1 SGHVS and CDR2 FQNEAQ. The CDR3 DNA reads as TGTGCCAGCAGCCCGATCATCCTCGGGGGCTCCTACGAGCAGTACTTC. Protein sequence: CASSPIILGGSYEQYF.

CDR3 in amino acids: CASSLPGQGIDTQYF. DNA of the CDR3: TGTGCCAGCAGCCTCCCGGGACAGGGGATAGATACGCAGTATTTT. This chain joins TRBV7-2 and TRBJ2-3; 10 bases agree with TRBD1. The length of the CDR3 is 15 residues. J lost 5 bases, V lost 5 bases, and 7 bases had no gene match. Germline V gene sequence: CDR1 SGHTA, CDR2 FQGNSA.

The genes are TRBV4-3 and TRBJ1-4; 7 bases line up with TRBD1. Trimming removed 1 base from V and 8 bases from J; junction bases left unmatched: 7. CDR3 length equals 15 residues. From germline, CDR1 is LGHNA and CDR2 YSLEER. CDR3 bases: TGCGCCAGCAGCCAAGGGGGGCAGGGGGGAGAAAAACTGTTTTTT. It specifies CASSQGGQGGEKLFF.

The chain recombines TRBV7-2 with TRBJ2-5; tentatively, D is TRBD2 (7 bases). Germline CDR1 reads SGHTA; CDR2 reads FQGNSA. V was pared by 3 bases and J by 3 bases, with 14 bases between. The CDR3 extends over 15 amino acids. The CDR3 loop is CASSFSWGGEETQYF. In DNA, the CDR3 is TGTGCCAGCAGCTTCTCCTGGGGGGGCGAAGAGACCCAGTACTTC.

This rearrangement joins TRBV2 to TRBJ1-3; D unresolved. The CDR3 totals 15 residues. Germline CDR1 and CDR2: SNHLY and FYNNEI. The germline V and J ends were trimmed by 0 bases and 0 bases, with 6 bases remaining between them. The CDR3 bases are TGTGCCAGCAGTGAAGCCCGGGGCTCTGGAAACACCATATATTTT. Amino acids: CASSEARGSGNTIYF.